Listed below are T cell receptor beta chains from one sample, sequenced in a study of OX40 agonist ivuxolimab in advanced cancers. The protocol was immunoSEQ multiplex PCR, while the TCRdb copy is restricted to in-frame clones and leaves out a portion. The sample has tens of thousands of clones, 91% seen once. This specimen was CD4+ or CD8+ T cells sorted from blood, taken in a trial of the OX40 agonist ivuxolimab. The receptors originated from an adult with an advanced solid tumor such as melanoma, head and neck, liver or kidney cancer. Both conserved end residues are part of each CDR3. The order of the fields is D gene, clone size, V gene, J gene, CDR3 protein, CDR3 DNA. The D gene is left open where the match is weak. Not every row has a clone size; where given, it reads once, few, many or a size class.

D gene: .; clone size: .; V gene: TRBV6-5; J gene: TRBJ2-7; CDR3 protein: CASSAGRKDSYEQYF; CDR3 DNA: TGTGCCAGCAGTGCCGGTCGAAAGGACAGCTACGAGCAGTACTTC
D gene: TRBD1; clone size: .; V gene: TRBV2; J gene: TRBJ2-2; CDR3 protein: CASSPEGAHAGELFF; CDR3 DNA: TGTGCCAGCAGCCCCGAGGGGGCCCATGCCGGGGAGCTGTTTTTT
D gene: TRBD1; clone size: .; V gene: TRBV29-1; J gene: TRBJ2-1; CDR3 protein: CSVGGQGFHEQFF; CDR3 DNA: TGCAGCGTTGGGGGACAGGGTTTCCATGAGCAGTTCTTC
D gene: TRBD1; clone size: .; V gene: TRBV15; J gene: TRBJ2-1; CDR3 protein: CATSRDLIETGRNEQFF; CDR3 DNA: TGTGCCACCAGCAGAGATCTTATCGAGACAGGGAGAAATGAGCAGTTCTTC
D gene: .; clone size: .; V gene: TRBV9; J gene: TRBJ1-2; CDR3 protein: CASSTPGAVGYTF; CDR3 DNA: TGTGCCAGCAGCACCCCGGGAGCAGTGGGCTACACCTTC
D gene: TRBD1; clone size: .; V gene: TRBV28; J gene: TRBJ1-1; CDR3 protein: CASSFGTGLAEAFF; CDR3 DNA: TGTGCCAGCAGTTTTGGGACAGGGTTGGCTGAAGCTTTCTTT
D gene: TRBD1; clone size: few; V gene: TRBV28; J gene: TRBJ1-5; CDR3 protein: CASSFGDSSNQPQHF; CDR3 DNA: TGTGCCAGCAGTTTTGGGGACAGTAGCAATCAGCCCCAGCATTTT
D gene: .; clone size: .; V gene: TRBV27; J gene: TRBJ1-1; CDR3 protein: CASSPTGGEAFF; CDR3 DNA: TGTGCCAGCAGTCCGACGGGCGGTGAAGCTTTCTTT
D gene: .; clone size: .; V gene: TRBV2; J gene: TRBJ2-1; CDR3 protein: CASSEWRDEQFF; CDR3 DNA: TGTGCCAGCAGTGAGTGGCGGGATGAGCAGTTCTTC
D gene: .; clone size: .; V gene: TRBV11-2; J gene: TRBJ2-3; CDR3 protein: CASSLAPFLGGTDTQYF; CDR3 DNA: TGTGCCAGCAGCTTAGCGCCCTTTTTGGGGGGCACAGATACGCAGTATTTT
D gene: TRBD1; clone size: .; V gene: TRBV27; J gene: TRBJ1-2; CDR3 protein: CASSLRQGWNGYTF; CDR3 DNA: TGTGCCAGCAGTCTACGACAGGGATGGAATGGCTACACCTTC
D gene: .; clone size: .; V gene: TRBV9; J gene: TRBJ1-3; CDR3 protein: CASSVSAGTTRNTIYF; CDR3 DNA: TGTGCCAGCAGCGTCTCCGCCGGGACCACAAGAAACACCATATATTTT
D gene: TRBD2; clone size: .; V gene: TRBV18; J gene: TRBJ2-1; CDR3 protein: CASSPAGRAGEQFF; CDR3 DNA: TGTGCCAGCTCACCAGCCGGGAGGGCCGGGGAGCAGTTCTTC
D gene: TRBD2; clone size: .; V gene: TRBV27; J gene: TRBJ2-1; CDR3 protein: CASSFGTSGAYNEQFF; CDR3 DNA: TGTGCCAGCAGTTTTGGGACTAGCGGAGCTTACAATGAGCAGTTCTTC
D gene: TRBD2; clone size: .; V gene: TRBV7-8; J gene: TRBJ2-7; CDR3 protein: CASSPGTSGRWPSYEQYF; CDR3 DNA: TGTGCCAGCAGCCCCGGGACTAGCGGGAGATGGCCCTCCTACGAGCAGTACTTC
D gene: TRBD2; clone size: .; V gene: TRBV4-1; J gene: TRBJ2-3; CDR3 protein: CASSQEVYEKAGGPRWDTQYF; CDR3 DNA: TGCGCCAGCAGCCAAGAAGTGTACGAGAAAGCGGGGGGGCCGAGGTGGGATACGCAGTATTTT
D gene: .; clone size: few; V gene: TRBV14; J gene: TRBJ2-7; CDR3 protein: CASSVGNEQYF; CDR3 DNA: TGTGCCAGCAGCGTAGGGAACGAGCAGTACTTC
D gene: .; clone size: .; V gene: TRBV5-5; J gene: TRBJ1-2; CDR3 protein: CASSAGSGALSGGYTF; CDR3 DNA: TGTGCCAGCAGCGCCGGATCCGGGGCTCTGAGCGGGGGCTACACCTTC
D gene: .; clone size: .; V gene: TRBV5-5; J gene: TRBJ1-2; CDR3 protein: CASSFGARGGYTF; CDR3 DNA: TGTGCCAGCAGCTTTGGGGCCCGTGGGGGCTACACCTTC
D gene: .; clone size: .; V gene: TRBV18; J gene: TRBJ1-3; CDR3 protein: CASLDEPPVGGNTIYF; CDR3 DNA: TGTGCCAGCTTGGACGAACCTCCGGTGGGGGGAAACACCATATATTTT
D gene: TRBD2; clone size: .; V gene: TRBV4-1; J gene: TRBJ2-1; CDR3 protein: CASSQTSGGKYEQFF; CDR3 DNA: TGCGCCAGCAGCCAGACTAGCGGGGGGAAGTATGAGCAGTTCTTC
D gene: .; clone size: .; V gene: TRBV4-1; J gene: TRBJ1-1; CDR3 protein: CASSERASGGAFF; CDR3 DNA: TGCGCCAGCAGCGAGCGGGCCTCGGGGGGAGCTTTCTTT
D gene: TRBD1; clone size: .; V gene: TRBV7-2; J gene: TRBJ1-5; CDR3 protein: CASSQDRSRNQPQHF; CDR3 DNA: TGTGCCAGCAGCCAGGACAGGTCGAGGAATCAGCCCCAGCATTTT
D gene: .; clone size: .; V gene: TRBV2; J gene: TRBJ2-6; CDR3 protein: CASKSVGFSGANVLTF; CDR3 DNA: TGTGCCAGCAAGTCGGTAGGGTTCTCTGGGGCCAACGTCCTGACTTTC
D gene: .; clone size: .; V gene: TRBV7-9; J gene: TRBJ2-1; CDR3 protein: CASTADSSQYNEQFF; CDR3 DNA: TGTGCCAGCACCGCGGACAGCTCGCAATACAATGAGCAGTTCTTC
D gene: .; clone size: .; V gene: TRBV7-6; J gene: TRBJ2-5; CDR3 protein: CASSFAARGYETQYF; CDR3 DNA: TGTGCCAGCAGCTTTGCGGCGCGGGGTTATGAGACCCAGTACTTC
D gene: TRBD2; clone size: once; V gene: TRBV7-8; J gene: TRBJ2-1; CDR3 protein: CASSYLAGGGNEQFF; CDR3 DNA: TGTGCCAGCAGCTACCTAGCGGGGGGCGGGAATGAGCAGTTCTTC
D gene: TRBD2; clone size: .; V gene: TRBV27; J gene: TRBJ2-3; CDR3 protein: CASSPGAGAADTQYF; CDR3 DNA: TGTGCCAGCAGCCCAGGAGCGGGGGCTGCAGATACGCAGTATTTT
D gene: .; clone size: .; V gene: TRBV6-5; J gene: TRBJ2-2; CDR3 protein: CASSYLPGELFF; CDR3 DNA: TGTGCCAGCAGTTACCTTCCCGGGGAGCTGTTTTTT
D gene: .; clone size: .; V gene: TRBV27; J gene: TRBJ2-5; CDR3 protein: CASSLSGRTVRETQYF; CDR3 DNA: TGTGCCAGCAGTTTATCTGGGCGTACAGTCAGAGAGACCCAGTACTTC
D gene: TRBD1; clone size: .; V gene: TRBV7-9; J gene: TRBJ2-7; CDR3 protein: CASTGGYEQYF; CDR3 DNA: TGTGCCAGCACAGGGGGCTACGAGCAGTACTTC
D gene: .; clone size: .; V gene: TRBV27; J gene: TRBJ2-3; CDR3 protein: CASSTIGDTQYF; CDR3 DNA: TGTGCCAGCAGTACGATCGGGGATACGCAGTATTTT
D gene: TRBD2; clone size: .; V gene: TRBV27; J gene: TRBJ2-2; CDR3 protein: CASSFLAGVNTGELFF; CDR3 DNA: TGTGCCAGCAGTTTTTTAGCGGGGGTTAACACCGGGGAGCTGTTTTTT
D gene: .; clone size: .; V gene: TRBV28; J gene: TRBJ1-1; CDR3 protein: CASSGTGQVAFF; CDR3 DNA: TGTGCCAGCAGTGGCACAGGGCAGGTAGCTTTCTTT
D gene: .; clone size: .; V gene: TRBV19; J gene: TRBJ2-2; CDR3 protein: CASSVTSPGTGELFF; CDR3 DNA: TGTGCCAGTAGTGTAACTAGCCCGGGTACCGGGGAGCTGTTTTTT
D gene: .; clone size: .; V gene: TRBV7-9; J gene: TRBJ1-1; CDR3 protein: CASSLKDPQGTEAFF; CDR3 DNA: TGTGCCAGCAGCTTAAAGGACCCTCAGGGGACTGAAGCTTTCTTT
D gene: .; clone size: few; V gene: TRBV30; J gene: TRBJ1-5; CDR3 protein: CAWSVLRSQPQHF; CDR3 DNA: TGTGCCTGGAGTGTACTTAGGAGTCAGCCCCAGCATTTT
D gene: TRBD1; clone size: .; V gene: TRBV27; J gene: TRBJ2-3; CDR3 protein: CASSRPGGTKDTQYF; CDR3 DNA: TGTGCCAGCAGTCGGCCAGGGGGCACCAAGGATACGCAGTATTTT
D gene: .; clone size: .; V gene: TRBV13; J gene: TRBJ1-1; CDR3 protein: CASSLGPRNTEAFF; CDR3 DNA: TGTGCCAGCAGCTTAGGCCCCCGGAACACTGAAGCTTTCTTT
D gene: .; clone size: medium-sized; V gene: TRBV6-4; J gene: TRBJ2-2; CDR3 protein: CASSDRDTGELFF; CDR3 DNA: TGTGCCAGCAGTGACAGGGACACCGGGGAGCTGTTTTTT
D gene: .; clone size: .; V gene: TRBV15; J gene: TRBJ1-6; CDR3 protein: CATSSPESPLHF; CDR3 DNA: TGTGCCACCAGCAGCCCGGAGTCACCCCTCCACTTT
D gene: .; clone size: .; V gene: TRBV15; J gene: TRBJ1-1; CDR3 protein: CATSRPWTENTEAFF; CDR3 DNA: TGTGCCACCAGCAGGCCTTGGACGGAGAACACTGAAGCTTTCTTT
D gene: TRBD2; clone size: .; V gene: TRBV13; J gene: TRBJ2-1; CDR3 protein: CASRGGGYEQFF; CDR3 DNA: TGTGCCAGTCGGGGGGGCGGCTATGAGCAGTTCTTC
D gene: .; clone size: medium-sized; V gene: TRBV7-9; J gene: TRBJ1-1; CDR3 protein: CASSLDTNTEAFF; CDR3 DNA: TGTGCCAGCAGCTTGGACACGAACACTGAAGCTTTCTTT
D gene: TRBD2; clone size: .; V gene: TRBV10-2; J gene: TRBJ2-2; CDR3 protein: CASLLAGGLTHSNTGELFF; CDR3 DNA: TGCGCCAGCCTTCTAGCGGGGGGCCTCACTCACTCGAACACCGGGGAGCTGTTTTTT
D gene: TRBD1; clone size: .; V gene: TRBV9; J gene: TRBJ1-3; CDR3 protein: CASSSPGTGINTIYF; CDR3 DNA: TGTGCCAGCAGCTCCCCCGGGACAGGGATAAACACCATATATTTT
D gene: .; clone size: .; V gene: TRBV4-1; J gene: TRBJ2-3; CDR3 protein: CASSQGTPGTDTQYF; CDR3 DNA: TGCGCCAGCAGCCAAGGGACACCCGGCACAGATACGCAGTATTTT
D gene: .; clone size: .; V gene: TRBV7-6; J gene: TRBJ2-1; CDR3 protein: CASSPHRAGSSYNEQFF; CDR3 DNA: TGTGCCAGCAGCCCACACAGGGCTGGAAGCTCCTACAATGAGCAGTTCTTC
D gene: .; clone size: few; V gene: TRBV28; J gene: TRBJ1-5; CDR3 protein: CASSAAGTGNQPQHF; CDR3 DNA: TGTGCCAGCAGTGCGGCGGGAACAGGCAATCAGCCCCAGCATTTT
D gene: TRBD1; clone size: .; V gene: TRBV6-4; J gene: TRBJ1-2; CDR3 protein: CASSGGQAGYGYTF; CDR3 DNA: TGTGCCAGCAGTGGGGGACAGGCTGGCTATGGCTACACCTTC
D gene: TRBD1; clone size: once; V gene: TRBV6-1; J gene: TRBJ1-2; CDR3 protein: CASSEAGTVYGYTF; CDR3 DNA: TGTGCCAGCAGTGAAGCCGGGACAGTTTATGGCTACACCTTC
D gene: .; clone size: .; V gene: TRBV9; J gene: TRBJ2-2; CDR3 protein: CASSSHLRGQDGELFF; CDR3 DNA: TGTGCCAGCAGCTCCCACCTCCGGGGGCAGGACGGGGAGCTGTTTTTT
D gene: .; clone size: .; V gene: TRBV6-1; J gene: TRBJ2-1; CDR3 protein: CASRATGSTYNEQFF; CDR3 DNA: TGTGCCAGCAGGGCTACGGGATCCACCTACAATGAGCAGTTCTTC
D gene: TRBD2; clone size: .; V gene: TRBV7-9; J gene: TRBJ2-7; CDR3 protein: CASETSSGRISEQYF; CDR3 DNA: TGTGCCAGCGAAACGTCTAGCGGGAGAATATCCGAGCAGTACTTC